Listed below are T cell receptor beta chains from one sample, sequenced in a study of blood T cell repertoires in COVID-19. Assay: immunoSEQ multiplex PCR; the TCRdb copy retains only in-frame clones and omits some. The sample has 200,000 to 250,000 clones; about 91% are singletons. Sequenced sample: peripheral blood. The receptors here all came from a man aged 25-45 years with acute or convalescent COVID-19. Each CDR3 is given with its conserved first and last residue. Fields, in order: D gene, V gene, J gene, clone size, CDR3 protein, CDR3 DNA. D genes are given only for firm matches. Expanded clones are given a class, and other clones once, few, many or no size at all.

-	TRBV18	TRBJ1-5	-	CASSPYSGGGSNQPQHF	TGTGCCAGCTCACCCTATTCGGGGGGCGGAAGCAATCAGCCCCAGCATTTT
TRBD1	TRBV5-1	TRBJ2-7	-	CASSYQQGAYEQYF	TGCGCCAGCAGCTACCAACAGGGGGCTTACGAGCAGTACTTC
TRBD1	TRBV28	TRBJ1-2	-	CASSSGQGGTFNYGYTF	TGTGCCAGCAGCTCCGGACAGGGGGGCACTTTTAACTATGGCTACACCTTC
TRBD2	TRBV19	TRBJ2-1	-	CASSSLGGWQFF	TGTGCCAGTAGCTCCCTCGGGGGGTGGCAGTTCTTC
-	TRBV21-1	TRBJ2-6	-	CASSKGVRQRSGANVLTF	TGTGCCAGCAGCAAAGGGGTCCGACAGCGCTCTGGGGCCAACGTCCTGACTTTC
TRBD1	TRBV28	TRBJ1-1	-	CASRWDRVAFF	TGTGCCAGCAGATGGGACAGGGTGGCTTTCTTT
-	TRBV6-5	TRBJ2-5	-	CASSPERALRETQYF	TGTGCCAGCAGTCCCGAGAGGGCGCTAAGGGAGACCCAGTACTTC
TRBD2	TRBV10-2	TRBJ2-3	-	CASSKAGAWDTQYF	TGCGCCAGCAGCAAAGCGGGGGCTTGGGATACGCAGTATTTT
-	TRBV6-5	TRBJ2-5	-	CASSYSLGAKTQYF	TGTGCCAGCAGTTACTCGTTGGGCGCGAAGACCCAGTACTTC
TRBD1	TRBV4-2	TRBJ2-5	-	CASSQGTGEETQYF	TGTGCCAGCAGCCAAGGGACAGGGGAAGAGACCCAGTACTTC
-	TRBV5-1	TRBJ2-5	-	CASSVGGQGGQETQYF	TGCGCCAGCAGCGTTGGAGGGCAGGGTGGTCAAGAGACCCAGTACTTC
-	TRBV2	TRBJ1-5	many	CASSADGNSNQPQHF	TGTGCCAGCAGCGCTGACGGGAACAGCAATCAGCCCCAGCATTTT
-	TRBV6-6	TRBJ2-3	-	CATRVANTDTQYF	TGTGCCACCAGGGTGGCCAACACAGATACGCAGTATTTT
-	TRBV7-9	TRBJ1-3	-	CASSFGGQGNTIYF	TGTGCCAGCAGCTTCGGGGGGCAGGGAAACACCATATATTTT
TRBD2	TRBV3-1/TRBV3-2	TRBJ2-7	once	CASSAGLAGGREQYF	TGTGCCAGCAGCGCTGGACTAGCGGGGGGGCGCGAGCAGTACTTC
-	TRBV30	TRBJ1-2	-	CAWSALRGNYGYTF	TGTGCCTGGAGCGCCCTTAGAGGGAACTATGGCTACACCTTC
TRBD2	TRBV28	TRBJ2-3	-	CASSGGGTDTQYF	TGTGCCAGCAGTGGGGGGGGAACAGATACGCAGTATTTT
-	TRBV7-9	TRBJ2-6	-	CACGPGANVLTF	TGTGCCTGCGGGCCTGGGGCCAACGTCCTGACTTTC
-	TRBV3-1/TRBV3-2	TRBJ1-2	once	CASSQELGLRDYTF	TGTGCCAGCAGCCAAGAGCTGGGACTTCGAGACTACACCTTC
TRBD1	TRBV2	TRBJ2-3	-	CAIQRDRGSDTQYF	TGTGCCATCCAAAGGGACAGGGGATCAGATACGCAGTATTTT
-	TRBV25-1	TRBJ1-3	-	CASSEYSRNTIYF	TGTGCCAGCAGTGAATATAGTAGAAACACCATATATTTT
TRBD2	TRBV30	TRBJ2-5	-	CAWSPKMESVSGGASWKTQYF	TGTGCCTGGAGCCCAAAAATGGAGTCCGTTAGCGGGGGGGCCTCGTGGAAGACCCAGTACTTC
TRBD2	TRBV7-2	TRBJ2-6	once	CASSGGAGANVLTF	TGTGCCAGCAGTGGGGGGGCTGGGGCCAACGTCCTGACTTTC
TRBD2	TRBV6-4	TRBJ2-1	-	CASSLAGGNEQFF	TGTGCCAGCAGTCTAGCGGGGGGCAATGAGCAGTTCTTC
-	TRBV7-8	TRBJ1-2	once	CASSLGGVGGYTF	TGTGCCAGCAGCTTAGGGGGAGTCGGGGGCTACACCTTC
-	TRBV2	TRBJ1-1	few	CASSNWDTEAFF	TGTGCCAGCAGCAACTGGGACACGGAAGCTTTCTTT
-	TRBV19	TRBJ2-3	-	CASSMDGHGGTDTQYF	TGTGCCAGTAGTATGGATGGCCACGGGGGTACAGATACGCAGTATTTT
-	TRBV11-2	TRBJ2-6	-	CASSHDRWRGANVLTF	TGTGCCAGCAGCCACGATCGATGGCGAGGAGCCAACGTCCTGACTTTC
-	TRBV19	TRBJ2-3	-	CASRLGGRSTDTQYF	TGTGCCAGTAGGCTCGGCGGTAGAAGCACAGATACGCAGTATTTT
TRBD2	TRBV6-5	TRBJ2-4	-	CASSYSIGGKNIQYF	TGTGCCAGCAGTTACTCGATCGGGGGGAAAAACATTCAGTACTTC
TRBD1	TRBV7-9	TRBJ2-5	once	CASSRQGAGETQYF	TGTGCCAGCAGCAGACAGGGGGCGGGGGAGACCCAGTACTTC
TRBD2	TRBV19	TRBJ2-5	-	CASRQTSGETQYF	TGTGCCAGTAGACAGACTAGCGGAGAGACCCAGTACTTC
-	TRBV27	TRBJ1-2	-	CASSARVNYGYTF	TGTGCCAGCAGTGCTCGGGTAAACTATGGCTACACCTTC
TRBD2	TRBV11-3	TRBJ2-3	-	CASSLKRSGRTDTQYF	TGTGCCAGCAGTCTCAAGAGGAGCGGGAGAACAGATACGCAGTATTTT
TRBD2	TRBV5-4	TRBJ2-2	-	CASSPGTSGSMYTGELFF	TGTGCCAGCAGCCCGGGGACTAGCGGGAGCATGTACACCGGGGAGCTGTTTTTT
-	TRBV5-1	TRBJ1-3	-	CASSFNSGNTIYF	TGCGCCAGCAGCTTTAACTCTGGAAACACCATATATTTT
TRBD2	TRBV10-3	TRBJ2-7	-	CANSGTSFNEQYF	TGTGCCAACTCCGGGACTAGCTTCAACGAGCAGTACTTC
-	TRBV5-5	TRBJ2-5	-	CASSRGNQETQYF	TGTGCCAGCAGCCGGGGGAACCAAGAGACCCAGTACTTC
-	TRBV11-1	TRBJ2-3	-	CASSLAPAGGTDTQYF	TGTGCCAGCAGCTTAGCGCCCGCAGGGGGGACAGATACGCAGTATTTT
-	TRBV3-1/TRBV3-2	TRBJ1-5	-	CASSQAGGADNQPQHF	TGTGCCAGCAGCCAAGCGGGGGGCGCCGATAATCAGCCCCAGCATTTT
-	TRBV4-1	TRBJ1-4	-	CASSQDGAGFREKLFF	TGCGCCAGCAGCCAAGATGGGGCAGGGTTTAGGGAAAAACTGTTTTTT
-	TRBV19	TRBJ2-6	-	CASSMTHLGAGANVLTF	TGTGCCAGTAGTATGACCCACTTAGGGGCTGGGGCCAACGTCCTGACTTTC
-	TRBV5-1	TRBJ1-6	-	CASSLESNSPLHF	TGCGCCAGCAGCTTGGAGAGTAATTCACCCCTCCACTTT
TRBD1	TRBV18	TRBJ1-2	-	CASSPQGTDANYGYTF	TGTGCCAGCTCACCGCAGGGGACAGACGCTAACTATGGCTACACCTTC
TRBD1	TRBV19	TRBJ1-2	-	CASSRPTGGVYDGYTF	TGTGCCAGTAGTAGACCTACAGGGGGCGTTTACGATGGCTACACCTTC
TRBD1	TRBV6-5	TRBJ1-1	-	CASRATGVPTEAFF	TGTGCCAGCAGGGCGACAGGGGTCCCCACTGAAGCTTTCTTT
-	TRBV6-1	TRBJ1-4	-	CASSEGTVNEKLFF	TGTGCCAGCAGTGAAGGGACAGTTAATGAAAAACTGTTTTTT
-	TRBV28	TRBJ2-5	-	CASFQTVLDSVYF	TGTGCCAGCTTCCAGACTGTACTAGATTCTGTGTACTTC
TRBD1	TRBV18	TRBJ2-7	once	CASSQGQGANEQYF	TGTGCCAGCTCCCAGGGCCAGGGGGCCAACGAGCAGTACTTC
-	TRBV28	TRBJ1-6	once	CASNPYTGNSPLHF	TGTGCCAGCAACCCCTATACAGGAAATTCACCCCTCCACTTT
-	TRBV5-6	TRBJ1-5	-	CASSLFLGGPQHF	TGTGCCAGCAGCTTGTTTTTGGGGGGGCCCCAGCATTTT
TRBD2	TRBV9	TRBJ2-1	once	CASTPGLANNEQFF	TGTGCCAGCACCCCGGGACTAGCGAACAATGAGCAGTTCTTC
-	TRBV24-1	TRBJ2-1	-	CATSDPSSYNEQFF	TGTGCCACCAGTGATCCTAGCTCCTACAATGAGCAGTTCTTC
TRBD2	TRBV2	TRBJ2-1	once	CASSETSLAGIRNEQFF	TGTGCCAGCAGTGAAACCAGCCTAGCGGGAATTCGGAATGAGCAGTTCTTC